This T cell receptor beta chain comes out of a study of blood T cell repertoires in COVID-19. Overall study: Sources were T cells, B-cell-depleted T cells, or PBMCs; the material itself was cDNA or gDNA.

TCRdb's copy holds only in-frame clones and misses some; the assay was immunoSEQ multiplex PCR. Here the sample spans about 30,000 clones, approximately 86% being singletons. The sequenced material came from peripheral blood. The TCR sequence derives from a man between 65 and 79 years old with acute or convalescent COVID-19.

The CDR3 sequence: CASRPVSNAVQETQYF. The CDR3 bases are TGTGCCAGCAGACCTGTTTCCAATGCAGTCCAAGAGACCCAGTACTTC. The chain recombines TRBV7-2 with TRBJ2-5; no clear D. With 6 bases removed from V and 1 base from J, the gap between germline ends came to 18 bases. Germline lookup yields CDR1 SGHTA and CDR2 FQGNSA. This CDR3 has 16 amino acids.